This T cell receptor beta chain was documented in a study of T cells in localized non-small cell lung cancer. Trimming cost V 2 bases and J 6 bases, with 14 bases left between them. The CDR3 extends over 15 amino acids. The V gene's germline CDR1 is SGHTA and CDR2 FQGTGA. Regarding this clone: Its antigen remains unknown.

Findings of the study overall: Uninvolved adjacent lung had the highest recorded T cell clonality, with tumor below it. Multi-region tumor sequencing was not done, so intratumor heterogeneity could not be excluded. In adjacent lung, a median roughly 60 of the top 100 tumor clones were found. Density of T cells in blood, when higher, went with longer overall survival.

TCRdb's copy holds only in-frame clones and misses some; the assay was immunoSEQ multiplex PCR. In the table there are almost 20,000 clones, approximately 89% of which are singletons. The rearrangement links TRBV7-3 to TRBJ2-1, with no clear D. The sample consisted of peripheral blood, taken before any cancer treatment. The sequence came from a man between 40 and 69 years old with stage I lung adenocarcinoma. In nucleotides, the CDR3 is TGTGCCAGCAGCTTAGCCCCTAGTGGCCGCAATGAGCAGTTCTTC. Amino acid sequence: CASSLAPSGRNEQFF.